This T cell receptor beta chain was retrieved from a study of OX40 agonist ivuxolimab in advanced cancers. As for this clone: Its antigen is as yet unknown.

Study conclusions and caveats: Among the lowest levels of clonal expansion were found in partial responders at 0.1-3.0 mg/kg.

Assay used: immunoSEQ multiplex PCR; TCRdb lists only in-frame clones, some missing. The repertoire holds around 65,000 clones, with approximately 93% as singletons. Trimming at V came to 3 bases and at J to 2 bases, leaving 16 bases not matched to a gene. This CDR3 comprises 20 residues. Looked up from germline, CDR1 is MRHNA and CDR2 is SNTAGT. The genes are TRBV6-4 and TRBJ1-5; 10 bases line up with TRBD1. The TCR comes from an adult with an advanced solid tumor such as melanoma, head and neck, liver or kidney cancer. Sequenced here: CD4+ or CD8+ T cells sorted from blood, sampled in a trial of the OX40 agonist ivuxolimab. The CDR3 loop is CASSEDPGTGVGCGNQPQHF. The CDR3 nucleotides are TGTGCCAGCAGTGAAGACCCCGGGACAGGGGTAGGTTGCGGCAATCAGCCCCAGCATTTT.